One and the same sample provided the 23 T cell receptor beta chains below, sequenced in a study of blood T cell repertoires in COVID-19. The repertoire was sequenced with immunoSEQ multiplex PCR; TCRdb's copy has only in-frame clones and lacks some. The sample records some 150,000 clones, around 87% being singletons. Sequencing used peripheral blood. The origin of the receptors is a man younger than 35 with active or convalescent COVID-19.

In this sample, this clone turned up a few times. The chain uses TRBV6-6 and TRBJ1-2; 7 bases map to TRBD1. The germline V gene has CDR1 MNHNY and CDR2 SVGAGI (reference sequence). This CDR3 has 16 residues. The V gene end was trimmed by 2 bases and the J gene end by 2 bases; junction bases not matched to a gene: 8. The CDR3 loop is CASSYADRLENYGYTF. The CDR3 DNA is TGTGCCAGCAGTTACGCGGACAGGCTCGAAAACTATGGCTACACCTTC.

As for this clone: Other DNA variants within this sample encode the same CDR3. The chain is built from TRBV5-1 and TRBJ2-3, with D tentatively TRBD1 (6 bases). The V gene's germline CDR1 is SGHRS and CDR2 YFSETQ. The CDR3 extends over 14 amino acids. Between the trimmed V and J ends, which lost 4 bases and 6 bases, there was a span of 15 bases. The CDR3 nucleotides read TGCGCCAGCAGCCCCGTAGGGGGTGTGGATACGCAGTATTTT. It encodes CASSPVGGVDTQYF. The variable domain in full, with the rest retrieved from reference TRBV5-1 and TRBJ2-3, is KAGVTQTPRYLIKTRGQQVTLSCSPISGHRSVSWYQQTPGQGLQFLFEYFSETQRNKGNFPGRFSGRQFSNSRSEMNVSTLELGDSALYLCASSPVGGVDTQYFGPGTRLTVL.

For the CDR3, the DNA is TGTGCCAGCAGCTTAGCAGGCTCAGGGGGCAATCAGCCCCAGCATTTT. It translates to CASSLAGSGGNQPQHF. The J gene is TRBJ1-5, the V gene TRBV7-6; a weak D match, TRBD1 (6 bases). The V end lost 0 bases, the J end lost 2 bases, and 11 bases lay between the germline ends. Germline-derived CDR1 and CDR2 are SGHVS and FNYEAQ. The CDR3 loop spans 16 amino acids.

The chain combines TRBV13 with TRBJ2-7; D call uncertain. This CDR3 has 14 residues. The V gene's germline CDR1 is PRHDT and CDR2 FYEKMQ (reference sequence). With 2 bases removed from V and 3 bases from J, the gap between germline ends came to 11 bases. CDR3 in DNA: TGTGCCAGCAGCTTATCCGATGGCCTCTACGAGCAGTACTTC. It translates to CASSLSDGLYEQYF.

The CDR3 spells CASSPGRGIYTEAFF. The CDR3 DNA sequence: TGTGCCAGCAGCCCCGGAAGGGGTATTTACACTGAAGCTTTCTTT. This chain uses TRBV4-2 with TRBJ1-1; possible D gene TRBD1, 5 bases. Germline lookup yields CDR1 LGHNA and CDR2 YNFKEQ. The ends were cut back, 4 bases at V and 3 bases at J, with 15 bases in the middle. The CDR3 totals 15 residues.

The J gene is TRBJ1-4, the V gene TRBV24-1; TRBD1 aligns across 9 bases. The CDR3 extends over 15 amino acids. V shed 4 bases, J shed 6 bases, and the junction held 5 bases outside the gene matches. Germline V lookup: CDR1 KGHDR, CDR2 SFDVKD. In DNA form, the CDR3 reads TGTGCCACCAGTGACCCGGGACAGGGAGATGAAAAACTGTTTTTT. Amino acids: CATSDPGQGDEKLFF.

The chain uses TRBV2 and TRBJ2-5; 7 bases line up with TRBD2. This CDR3 has 14 amino acids. CDR1 SNHLY and CDR2 FYNNEI come from the germline V gene. With V trimmed by 8 bases and J by 2 bases, 8 bases remained unmatched. CDR3 loop: CASGKRGLQETQYF. CDR3 bases: TGTGCCAGCGGGAAGCGGGGTCTACAAGAGACCCAGTACTTC.

The chain has TRBV6-5 and TRBJ1-1, with D hard to call. Deletions cut 7 bases from V and 4 bases from J, with 13 bases between. The CDR3 is 13 amino acids. Germline CDR1 MNHEY, CDR2 SVGAGI. The CDR3 loop is CASMRERVTEAFF. The CDR3 region has the DNA TGTGCCAGCATGAGGGAAAGGGTCACTGAAGCTTTCTTT.

The V and J genes are TRBV19 and TRBJ2-4; TRBD2 is a possible D gene (6 bases). This CDR3 contains 16 residues. Trimming stripped 9 bases from V and 1 base from J, with 19 bases between. The germline V gene has CDR1 LNHDA and CDR2 SQIVND (reference sequence). As DNA, the CDR3 is TGTGCCAGCGGGGGTTTAGCGGCCGTGGCCAAAAACATTCAGTACTTC. It is translated as CASGGLAAVAKNIQYF.

The rearrangement links TRBV7-7 to TRBJ2-3; 7 positions match TRBD2. The germline gives CDR1 SSHAT, CDR2 FNYEAQ (reference sequence). The CDR3 sequence is 15 residues long. V was clipped by 1 base and J by 1 base; unmatched bases: 2. In nucleotides, the CDR3 is TGTGCCAGCAGCTTAGGGGGAGGGGGCACAGATACGCAGTATTTT. It yields the protein CASSLGGGGTDTQYF.

The table lists this clone with a few counts. The V gene is TRBV18, the J gene TRBJ1-4; 7 bases agree with TRBD1. With V trimmed by 4 bases and J by 8 bases, 7 bases remained unmatched. Per the germline V gene, CDR1 is KGHSH and CDR2 is LQKENI. CDR3 length equals 14 residues. The CDR3 nucleotides are TGTGCCAGCTCACGGGGACAGATAGTCGAAAAACTGTTTTTT. This sequence encodes CASSRGQIVEKLFF.

V is TRBV6-5 and J is TRBJ1-6; no firm D call. Germline V gene data show CDR1 as MNHEY and CDR2 as SVGAGI. Trimming removed 0 bases at V and 9 bases at J, with 15 bases between. The CDR3 is made up of 16 amino acids. This CDR3 is CASSYSSLEVGSPLHF. CDR3 DNA sequence: TGTGCCAGCAGTTACTCCTCATTGGAGGTCGGTTCACCCCTCCACTTT.

CDR3 protein: CASISGELNYGYTF. The CDR3 DNA follows: TGTGCCAGCATTTCGGGGGAACTCAACTATGGCTACACCTTC. This sequence joins TRBV2 and TRBJ1-2, with D perhaps matching TRBD1 (5 bases). Looked up from germline, CDR1 is SNHLY and CDR2 is FYNNEI. V lost 7 bases, J lost 2 bases, and 14 bases lay in between. This CDR3 comprises 14 residues. Full variable domain (missing parts from reference TRBV2 and TRBJ1-2): EPEVTQTPSHQVTQMGQEVILRCVPISNHLYFYWYRQILGQKVEFLVSFYNNEISEKSEIFDDQFSVERPDGSNFTLKIRSTKLEDSAMYFCASISGELNYGYTFGSGTRLTVV.

The chain carries TRBV13 and TRBJ2-2, with D possibly matching TRBD2 (5 bases). The CDR3 is made up of 15 amino acids. Germline V CDR1 and CDR2: PRHDT, FYEKMQ (reference sequence). Trimming pared 4 bases from V and 6 bases from J, leaving 15 bases between. CDR3 sequence reads: CASSWSGSFSGELFF. The CDR3 nucleotides read TGTGCCAGCAGCTGGTCGGGGTCTTTCTCCGGGGAGCTGTTTTTT.

The chain combines TRBV7-9 with TRBJ1-1; TRBD1 is a possible D gene (5 bases). The CDR3 totals 14 residues. Deletions cut 5 bases from V and 2 bases from J, with 12 bases between. Per germline, CDR1 SEHNR and CDR2 FQNEAQ (reference sequence). CDR3 loop: CASSRGLSNTEAFF. DNA of the CDR3: TGTGCCAGCAGCCGGGGACTGTCTAACACTGAAGCTTTCTTT. Supplemented by reference TRBV7-9 and TRBJ1-1, the full variable domain reads DTGVSQNPRHKITKRGQNVTFRCDPISEHNRLYWYRQTLGQGPEFLTYFQNEAQLEKSRLLSDRFSAERPKGSFSTLEIQRTEQGDSAMYLCASSRGLSNTEAFFGQGTRLTVV.

This chain uses TRBV2 with TRBJ2-7; TRBD1 aligns across 9 bases. Trimming removed 6 bases from V and 6 bases from J; junction bases left unmatched: 6. The germline CDR1 and CDR2 sequences are SNHLY and FYNNEI. This CDR3 contains 13 residues. CDR3 sequence reads: CASRPTGGGEQYV. DNA of the CDR3: TGTGCCAGCAGACCTACAGGGGGCGGCGAGCAGTACGTC.

This chain joins TRBV27 and TRBJ2-2; 11 nucleotides line up with TRBD1. Losses at the gene ends were 4 bases for V and 6 bases for J; bases not matched to a gene: 1. Germline-derived CDR1 and CDR2 are MNHEY and SMNVEV (reference sequence). The CDR3 consists of 14 residues. CDR3 DNA: TGTGCCAGCAGTTGGGACAGGGGGGCCGGGGAGCTGTTTTTT. It specifies CASSWDRGAGELFF.

V gene TRBV9 combines with J gene TRBJ1-6; D uncertain. The CDR3 sequence is 14 residues long. Trimming left V 0 bases short and J 11 bases short, with 12 bases between. Per germline, CDR1 SGDLS and CDR2 YYNGEE. CDR3 coding DNA: TGTGCCAGCAGCGTAGCTGGGAGATCGACACCCCTCCACTTT. Translated: CASSVAGRSTPLHF.

The V and J genes are TRBV5-1 and TRBJ2-3; D is perhaps TRBD2 (6 bases). V was clipped by 4 bases and J by 3 bases, with 18 bases between them. Germline V lookup: CDR1 SGHRS, CDR2 YFSETQ. The CDR3 totals 16 residues. The CDR3: CASSHPEGRRTDTQYF. The CDR3 DNA reads as TGCGCCAGCAGCCATCCGGAGGGAAGGAGAACAGATACGCAGTATTTT.

CDR3 sequence reads: CASSLAWGDTEAFF. The CDR3 DNA is TGTGCCAGCTCACTAGCGTGGGGTGACACTGAAGCTTTCTTT. The genes are TRBV18 and TRBJ1-1; unclear D gene. Trimming pared 4 bases from V and 3 bases from J, leaving 12 bases between. This CDR3 has 14 amino acids. Germline V gives CDR1 KGHSH, CDR2 LQKENI.

The chain is built from TRBV3-1 (or the pseudogene TRBV3-2) and TRBJ1-1; D is unresolved. CDR1 LGHDT and CDR2 YNNKEL come from the germline V gene (reference sequence). The CDR3 consists of 14 residues. Trimming took 4 bases from V and 0 from J, leaving 9 bases between them. CDR3 protein: CASSPLGMNTEAFF. CDR3 nucleotide sequence: TGTGCCAGCAGCCCCCTCGGGATGAACACTGAAGCTTTCTTT.

The V and J genes are TRBV7-3 and TRBJ1-1; D might be TRBD1 (6 bases). V was shortened by 5 bases and J by 2 bases, with 9 bases between the two germline ends. CDR3 length: 13 amino acids. CDR1 SGHTA and CDR2 FQGTGA come from the germline V gene. The CDR3 sequence: CASSLQGNTEAFF. CDR3 coding DNA: TGTGCCAGCAGCCTACAGGGCAACACTGAAGCTTTCTTT.

The chain employs TRBV12-3 or TRBV12-4 and TRBJ1-2; TRBD1 is a possible D gene (6 bases). Trimming pared 6 bases from V and 5 bases from J, leaving 13 bases between. The CDR3 loop spans 13 amino acids. CDR3: CASRPDSQYGYTF. The CDR3 bases are TGTGCCAGCAGGCCGGACAGCCAGTATGGCTACACCTTC.